The 26 T cell receptor beta chains given below trace back to one sample, sequenced in a study of Ad26.COV2.S vaccination and SARS-CoV-2 variants. Sequenced by immunoSEQ multiplex PCR; TCRdb stores in-frame clones only, minus some. The repertoire holds about 440,000 clones, with about 90% as singletons. The treatment: 15 to 20 received Ad26.COV2.S at low or high dose, single or two shots; 5 received placebo; per-sample allocation not given. It was on day 63 after the first vaccine or placebo injection that samples were taken. The sequencing used peripheral blood, collected in a trial of Ad26.COV2.S vaccine versus placebo. These receptors all come from a person aged 18-60 years who received the Ad26.COV2.S COVID-19 vaccine or a placebo.

The chain combines TRBV6-2 or TRBV6-3 with TRBJ2-5; a weak D match, TRBD1 (6 bases). The CDR3 is 20 residues long. Trimming left V 3 bases short and J 1 base short, with 27 bases between. Germline-derived CDR1 and CDR2 are MNHEY and SVGEGT. The CDR3 coding sequence is TGTGCCAGCAGTTATGTACAGGGCGAGTCAGGGCAAGGTGGCCAAGAGACCCAGTACTTC. Translating gives CASSYVQGESGQGGQETQYF.

The chain carries TRBV6-5 and TRBJ1-6; maybe TRBD1 (6 bases). Trimming stripped 7 bases from V and 9 bases from J, with 16 bases between. Germline assignment: CDR1 MNHEY and CDR2 SVGAGI. CDR3 size: 14 residues. The DNA of the CDR3 is TGTGCCAGCATCCCAACAGGGTTGAGTTCACCCCTCCACTTT. This gives the protein CASIPTGLSSPLHF.

This chain joins TRBV6-6 and TRBJ1-6, with D hard to call. CDR3 length equals 16 residues. V dropped 0 bases and J dropped 8 bases, with 14 bases sitting between them. Germline V gene lookup returns CDR1 MNHNY and CDR2 SVGAGI (reference sequence). This chain's CDR3 is CASSYSVADGYSPLHF. The CDR3 DNA reads as TGTGCCAGCAGTTACTCGGTCGCGGACGGATATTCACCCCTCCACTTT.

This clone was observed a few times. The CDR3: CASSRTLGEQYF. The CDR3, as DNA: TGTGCCAGCAGCCGAACCCTTGGGGAGCAGTACTTC. This chain joins TRBV6-2 or TRBV6-3 and TRBJ2-7; D gene uncertain. The germline CDR1 and CDR2 sequences are MNHEY and SVGEGT. Trimming removed 6 bases from V and 7 bases from J, with 13 bases in between. The CDR3 is 12 amino acids.

This clone was picked up one time. The chain carries TRBV11-3 and TRBJ2-7; the match to TRBD1 covers 10 bases. Germline CDR1 reads SGHNT; CDR2 reads YENEEA. The CDR3 extends over 14 amino acids. J lost 3 bases, V lost 3 bases, and 2 bases had no gene match. CDR3 nucleotides: TGTGCCAGCAGCTTGGGACAGGGGTACTACGAGCAGTACTTC. This gives the protein CASSLGQGYYEQYF.

This chain uses TRBV24-1 with TRBJ1-2; D unresolved. Trimming left V 0 bases short and J 2 bases short, with 6 bases between. The V gene's germline CDR1 is KGHDR and CDR2 SFDVKD. The CDR3 sequence is 14 residues long. The CDR3 sequence is CATSDLQGNYGYTF. Written as DNA, the CDR3 is TGTGCCACCAGTGATTTGCAAGGGAACTATGGCTACACCTTC.

The rearrangement links TRBV18 to TRBJ1-2; 7 positions match TRBD1. The CDR3 is 15 amino acids. The germline V gene encodes CDR1 KGHSH and CDR2 LQKENI. V was pared by 3 bases and J by 1 base, with 5 bases of the junction left unmatched. The CDR3 region has the DNA TGTGCCAGCTCACCCCGGGACAGTCGTAACTATGGCTACACCTTC. Translating it yields CASSPRDSRNYGYTF.

The J gene is TRBJ2-1, the V gene TRBV5-1, with 12 bases lining up with TRBD2. Germline V CDR1 and CDR2: SGHRS, YFSETQ. J lost 7 bases, V lost 2 bases, and 7 bases had no gene match. The CDR3 is 16 residues long. The CDR3 DNA is TGCGCCAGCAGCTTTAAACTAGCGGGAGGTTCAAATGAGCAGTTCTTC. It is translated as CASSFKLAGGSNEQFF. The full variable domain, in which reference TRBV5-1 and TRBJ2-1 provide the parts outside the CDR3, is KAGVTQTPRYLIKTRGQQVTLSCSPISGHRSVSWYQQTPGQGLQFLFEYFSETQRNKGNFPGRFSGRQFSNSRSEMNVSTLELGDSALYLCASSFKLAGGSNEQFFGPGTRLTVL.

The rearrangement links TRBV6-2 or TRBV6-3 to TRBJ2-3; D unclear. The V gene's germline CDR1 is MNHEY and CDR2 SVGEGT. The V gene lost 0 bases and the J gene lost 6 bases, with 7 bases spanning the gap. There are 13 residues in the CDR3. The CDR3 DNA reads as TGTGCCAGCAGTTACTCTGGAGCGGATACGCAGTATTTT. It is translated as CASSYSGADTQYF.

The chain couples TRBV5-1 to TRBJ2-7; a possible D gene is TRBD2 (5 bases). Trimming cost V 2 bases and J 5 bases, with 20 bases left between them. Germline values: CDR1 SGHRS, CDR2 YFSETQ. This CDR3 region has 16 residues. CDR3 in DNA: TGCGCCAGCAGCTTCTACCCCCTTGAAGGGAGACACGAGCAGTACTTC. Amino acid sequence: CASSFYPLEGRHEQYF.

V gene TRBV19 combines with J gene TRBJ2-7; D not certain. V was shortened by 4 bases and J by 3 bases, with 10 bases between the two germline ends. Per the germline V gene, CDR1 is LNHDA and CDR2 is SQIVND (reference sequence). The CDR3 runs 13 residues. The CDR3 DNA follows: TGTGCCAGTAGTAACGACGGTGGCTACGAGCAGTACTTC. It is translated as CASSNDGGYEQYF.

A single count supports this clone. J is TRBJ2-1 and V is TRBV7-3; D possibly corresponds to TRBD2 (7 bases). The CDR3 spans 16 residues. With 2 bases removed from V and 5 bases from J, the gap between germline ends came to 16 bases. The germline gives CDR1 SGHTA, CDR2 FQGTGA. In DNA, the CDR3 is TGTGCCAGCAGCTTAGTTCGGCAGGGGAGGGACAATGAGCAGTTCTTC. The encoded protein is CASSLVRQGRDNEQFF.

This clone was found once. The chain recombines TRBV29-1 with TRBJ2-3, with 9 nucleotides matching TRBD2. This CDR3 contains 14 residues. Germline V gene lookup returns CDR1 SQVTM and CDR2 ANQGSEA. V dropped 6 bases and J dropped 5; count of bases not matched to a gene: 9. CDR3 sequence (DNA): TGCAGCGTGGGAAGTGGCGGGAGGGTAGATACGCAGTATTTT. Protein: CSVGSGGRVDTQYF.

J is TRBJ1-4 and V is TRBV19; 9 bases align to TRBD1. CDR1 is LNHDA and CDR2 is SQIVND in the germline V gene (reference sequence). V lost 6 bases to trimming and J lost 8 bases; unmatched junction nucleotides: 4. The CDR3 contains 13 residues. In nucleotides, the CDR3 is TGTGCCAGTAGCCTTGGACAGGGGGAAAAACTGTTTTTT. As protein: CASSLGQGEKLFF.

The chain is built from TRBV14 and TRBJ1-3; weak D call: TRBD1 (5 bases). The V end was cut by 4 bases, the J end by 1 base, with 8 bases between. The CDR3 is 14 residues long. The V gene's germline CDR1 is SGHDN and CDR2 FVKESK. The CDR3 protein is CASSLGRSGNTIYF. The CDR3 DNA reads as TGTGCCAGCAGCCTGGGGCGATCTGGAAACACCATATATTTT.

The rearrangement joins TRBV9 to TRBJ2-7, with D possibly TRBD2 on 6 matching bases. The CDR3 has 14 amino acids. V lost 4 bases, J lost 4 bases, and 15 bases lay in between. CDR1 is SGDLS, CDR2 YYNGEE, per germline. CDR3 residues: CASSPSGGLYEQYF. The CDR3 DNA follows: TGTGCCAGCAGCCCGAGTGGGGGACTTTACGAGCAGTACTTC.

CDR3 nucleotides: TGTGCCAGCAGCTTAGGGGCCTTGAGCTCCTACAATGAGCAGTTCTTC. This sequence encodes CASSLGALSSYNEQFF. This chain joins TRBV7-9 and TRBJ2-1; D not resolved. Looked up from germline, CDR1 is SEHNR and CDR2 is FQNEAQ (reference sequence). With 1 base removed from V and 0 bases from J, the gap between germline ends came to 10 bases. CDR3 length: 16 amino acids.

A single count supports this clone. The chain has TRBV28 and TRBJ1-4; weak D call: TRBD1 (6 bases). The CDR3 sequence is 18 residues long. Per the germline V gene, CDR1 is MDHEN and CDR2 is SYDVKM. Trimming took off 5 bases at V and 0 bases at J, with 19 bases between the two ends. The CDR3 DNA follows: TGTGCCAGCAGTCCTCTAGTTTTGGGGGCGGCAACTAATGAAAAACTGTTTTTT. Its protein is CASSPLVLGAATNEKLFF.

The rearrangement joins TRBV7-7 to TRBJ2-5, with TRBD1 identical over 7 bases. The CDR3 is 15 residues long. Germline lookup yields CDR1 SSHAT and CDR2 FNYEAQ (reference sequence). The trim removed 3 bases at V and 1 base at J, leaving 5 bases unmatched. The CDR3 DNA reads as TGTGCCAGCAGCTTTGACTACAGGGGCCAAGAGACCCAGTACTTC. This translates into CASSFDYRGQETQYF.

The CDR3 DNA sequence: TGTGCCAGCAGACCAACAGGGGTGGGATACGAGCAGTACTTC. This sequence encodes CASRPTGVGYEQYF. The chain uses TRBV11-2 and TRBJ2-7; TRBD1 agrees at 7 bases. This CDR3 region has 14 residues. Trimming removed 6 bases from V and 4 bases from J; junction bases left unmatched: 9. The germline V gene has CDR1 SGHAT and CDR2 FQNNGV.

The chain uses TRBV11-1 and TRBJ2-7; 11 bases agree with TRBD1. The CDR3 spans 16 residues. V lost 3 bases and J lost 4; bases outside the gene matches: 8. Per germline, CDR1 SGHAT and CDR2 FQDESV (reference sequence). DNA for the CDR3: TGTGCCAGCAGCTTTACCTCCGGGGACAGGGGGTACGAGCAGTACTTC. Its protein product is CASSFTSGDRGYEQYF.

The J gene is TRBJ2-1, the V gene TRBV4-2; D might be TRBD1 (7 bases). From germline, CDR1 is LGHNA and CDR2 YNFKEQ. Deletions cut 6 bases from V and 7 bases from J, with 19 bases between. The CDR3 is 15 residues long. The CDR3 is CASSPLTGEENEQFF. The CDR3 DNA is TGTGCCAGCAGTCCTCTCACAGGGGAGGAGAATGAGCAGTTCTTC.

This clone was counted once. The CDR3 region is CASSSTGSSGNTIYF. CDR3 coding DNA: TGTGCCAGCAGTTCCACAGGGAGCTCTGGAAACACCATATATTTT. This chain connects TRBV28 to TRBJ1-3, with D possibly TRBD1 on 6 matching bases. CDR3 length equals 15 residues. Per the germline V gene, CDR1 is MDHEN and CDR2 is SYDVKM. With 4 bases removed from V and 0 bases from J, the gap between germline ends came to 10 bases.

The chain joins TRBV15 to TRBJ1-6; D may be TRBD1 (6 bases). The CDR3 has 15 residues. V dropped 3 bases and J dropped 5 bases, with 11 bases sitting between them. Germline V gene sequence: CDR1 LNHNV, CDR2 YYDKDF (reference sequence). The CDR3 sequence is CATSSRDNHNSPLHF. The CDR3 nucleotides read TGTGCCACCAGCAGCCGGGACAACCATAATTCACCCCTCCACTTT.

V gene TRBV27 combines with J gene TRBJ1-6, with D possibly matching TRBD1 (5 bases). Germline loops: CDR1 MNHEY, CDR2 SMNVEV (reference sequence). With 3 bases removed from V and 10 bases from J, the gap between germline ends came to 13 bases. This CDR3 contains 14 residues. In DNA, the CDR3 is TGTGCCAGCAGTTTGGGGGACGAAGCCTCACCCCTCCACTTT. Protein: CASSLGDEASPLHF.

The chain combines TRBV5-1 with TRBJ2-7, with 9 bases aligning to TRBD1. Germline CDR1 SGHRS, CDR2 YFSETQ. J gave up 4 bases and V 2 bases, and 4 bases lay outside the gene matches. The CDR3 is 14 residues long. The CDR3 protein is CASSLGTGYYEQYF. The CDR3, as DNA: TGCGCCAGCAGCTTAGGGACAGGGTATTACGAGCAGTACTTC.